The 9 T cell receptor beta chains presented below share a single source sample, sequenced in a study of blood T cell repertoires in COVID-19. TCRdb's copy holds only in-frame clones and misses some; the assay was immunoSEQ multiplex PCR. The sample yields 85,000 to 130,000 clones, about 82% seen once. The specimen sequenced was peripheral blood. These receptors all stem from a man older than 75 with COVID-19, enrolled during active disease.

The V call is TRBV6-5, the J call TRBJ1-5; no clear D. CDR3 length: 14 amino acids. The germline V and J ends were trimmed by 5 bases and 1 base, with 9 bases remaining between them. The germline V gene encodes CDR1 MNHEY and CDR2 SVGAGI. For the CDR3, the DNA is TGTGCCAGCAGTCCGACAAGGAGCAATCAGCCCCAGCATTTT. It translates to CASSPTRSNQPQHF.

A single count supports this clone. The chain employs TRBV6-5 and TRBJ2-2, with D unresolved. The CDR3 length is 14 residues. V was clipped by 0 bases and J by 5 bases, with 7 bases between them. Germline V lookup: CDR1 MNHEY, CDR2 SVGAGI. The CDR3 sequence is CASSYSSNTGELFF. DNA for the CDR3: TGTGCCAGCAGTTACTCGTCAAATACCGGGGAGCTGTTTTTT.

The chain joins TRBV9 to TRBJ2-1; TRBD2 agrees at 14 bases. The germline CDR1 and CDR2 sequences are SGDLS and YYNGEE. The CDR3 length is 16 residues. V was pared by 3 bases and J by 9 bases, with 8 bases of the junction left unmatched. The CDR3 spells CASSEPGLAGASEQFF. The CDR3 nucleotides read TGTGCCAGCAGCGAGCCGGGACTAGCGGGAGCTAGTGAGCAGTTCTTC.

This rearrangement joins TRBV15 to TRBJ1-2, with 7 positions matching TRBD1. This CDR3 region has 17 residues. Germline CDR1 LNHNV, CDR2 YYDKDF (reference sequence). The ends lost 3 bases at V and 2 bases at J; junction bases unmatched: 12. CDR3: CATSSLQGQTSNYGYTF. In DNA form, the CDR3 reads TGTGCCACCAGCAGTCTCCAGGGACAGACATCCAACTATGGCTACACCTTC.

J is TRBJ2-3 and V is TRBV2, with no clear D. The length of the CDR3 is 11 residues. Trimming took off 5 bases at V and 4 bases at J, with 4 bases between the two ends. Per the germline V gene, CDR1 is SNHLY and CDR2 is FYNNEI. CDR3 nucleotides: TGTGCCAGCAGTACATCAGATACGCAGTATTTT. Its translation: CASSTSDTQYF.

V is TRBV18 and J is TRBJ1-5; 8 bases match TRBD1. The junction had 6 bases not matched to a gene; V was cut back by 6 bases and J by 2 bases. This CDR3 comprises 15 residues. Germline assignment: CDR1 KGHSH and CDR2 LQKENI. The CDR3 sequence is CASSLGGQGNQPQHF. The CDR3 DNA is TGTGCCAGCTCGCTGGGGGGACAGGGCAATCAGCCCCAGCATTTT.

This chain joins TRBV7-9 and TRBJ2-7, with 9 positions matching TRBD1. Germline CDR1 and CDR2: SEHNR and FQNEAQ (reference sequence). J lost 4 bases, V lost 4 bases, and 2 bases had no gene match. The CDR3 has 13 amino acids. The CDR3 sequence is CASSSDRGYEQYF. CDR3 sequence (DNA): TGTGCCAGCAGCTCGGACAGGGGATACGAGCAGTACTTC.

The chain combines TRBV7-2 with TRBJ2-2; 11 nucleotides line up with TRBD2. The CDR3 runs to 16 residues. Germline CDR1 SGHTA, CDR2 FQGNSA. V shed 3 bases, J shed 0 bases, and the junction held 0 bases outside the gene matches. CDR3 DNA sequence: TGTGCCAGCAGCTTGACTAGCGGGACGAACACCGGGGAGCTGTTTTTT. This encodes CASSLTSGTNTGELFF.

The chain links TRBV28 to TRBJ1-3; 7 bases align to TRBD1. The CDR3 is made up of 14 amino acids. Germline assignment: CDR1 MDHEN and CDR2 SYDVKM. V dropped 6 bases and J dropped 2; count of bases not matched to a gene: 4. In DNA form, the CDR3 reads TGTGCCAGCAGGCCGGGACAGACTGGAAACACCATATATTTT. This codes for CASRPGQTGNTIYF.